The 27 T cell receptor beta chains in this list originate from one sample, sequenced in a study of human T cells and chemical hapten exposure. From the RACE reads, TCRdb called clonotypes with MiXCR, one entry per CDR3 protein. This repertoire shows 360,000 or so distinct CDR3 sequences, under 6.5% found once; its top ten account for approximately 5.4%. Described time point: patch test 2, 6 weeks after DPC sensitization. Stated treatment: therapeutic diphenylcyclopropenone sensitization with weekly scalp DPC. The sample here was whole blood, taken in connection with sensitization to the hapten diphenylcyclopropenone (DPC). The receptors originated from a woman in her late teens or twenties with alopecia areata. Some clones in this sample may be carry-over from other donors' samples.

This clonotype was recorded at least ten times. The genes are TRBV12-3 or TRBV12-4 and TRBJ1-5, with 8 bases identical to TRBD1. The CDR3 spans 16 residues. J lost 5 bases, V lost 0 bases, and 6 bases had no gene match. The CDR3 spells CASSLAGTGSHQPQHF. The CDR3 nucleotides read TGTGCCAGCAGTTTAGCCGGGACAGGATCCCATCAGCCCCAGCATTTT.

This clonotype was observed a handful of times. The V and J genes are TRBV4-3 and TRBJ2-3; 10 bases align to TRBD1. The CDR3 has 18 amino acids. Germline CDR1 is LGHNA and CDR2 is YSLEER. The junction had 13 bases not matched to a gene; V was cut back by 4 bases and J by 3 bases. This CDR3 reads CASSPAPVPGQGTDTQYF. The CDR3 DNA reads as TGCGCCAGCAGCCCAGCTCCGGTACCGGGACAGGGGACAGATACGCAGTATTTT.

This clonotype showed up many times. The V gene is TRBV12-3 or TRBV12-4, the J gene TRBJ2-7; a weak D match, TRBD2 (5 bases). The CDR3 is 14 amino acids. V was trimmed by 3 bases and J by 5 bases, leaving 14 bases between them. The CDR3 protein is CASSLIPGIDEQYF. DNA of the CDR3: TGTGCCAGCAGTTTGATACCGGGGATCGACGAGCAGTACTTC.

The table lists this clonotype with many counts. The chain couples TRBV20-1 to TRBJ1-1; D not resolved. This CDR3 comprises 15 residues. Germline values: CDR1 DFQATT, CDR2 SNEGSKA (reference sequence). The germline V and J ends were trimmed by 1 base and 1 base, with 13 bases remaining between them. This chain's CDR3 is CSARASAGSNTEAFF. The CDR3 coding sequence is TGCAGTGCTAGAGCCTCCGCCGGTTCGAACACTGAAGCTTTCTTT.

The table lists this clonotype with many counts. The chain uses TRBV7-2 and TRBJ1-1; the D is unclear. The germline gives CDR1 SGHTA, CDR2 FQGNSA. Trimming shortened V by 2 bases and J by 1 base, and 8 bases separated the two germline ends. The CDR3 loop spans 14 amino acids. CDR3 sequence reads: CASSLRATNTEAFF. CDR3 DNA sequence: TGTGCCAGCAGCTTACGAGCCACGAACACTGAAGCTTTCTTT.

This clonotype was seen more than once but under ten times. The V call is TRBV15, the J call TRBJ2-7, with TRBD2 as a possible D gene (6 bases). CDR3 size: 16 residues. The ends were cut back, 1 base at V and 0 bases at J, with 13 bases in the middle. In germline, CDR1 is LNHNV, CDR2 YYDKDF (reference sequence). The CDR3 region has the DNA TGTGCCACCAGCAGAGGGGGGGAACCCAGCTCCTACGAGCAGTACTTC. Its translation is CATSRGGEPSSYEQYF.

V and J are TRBV12-3 or TRBV12-4 and TRBJ2-7; perhaps TRBD1 as D (6 bases). V was shortened by 3 bases and J by 3 bases, with 15 bases between the two germline ends. The CDR3 consists of 15 residues. CDR3 coding DNA: TGTGCCAGCAGTTTTGCCCTACAGGGACGCTACGAGCAGTACTTC. Translating it yields CASSFALQGRYEQYF.

This clonotype was counted between two and nine times. J is TRBJ2-5 and V is TRBV7-9, with D possibly being TRBD1 or TRBD2 (5 bases each). V lost 3 bases to trimming and J lost 5 bases, with 10 bases between them. Germline CDR1 reads SEHNR; CDR2 reads FQNEAQ (reference sequence). This CDR3 comprises 13 residues. The CDR3 DNA reads as TGTGCCAGCAGCTTCTCGTGGGGGGAGACCCAGTACTTC. Protein product: CASSFSWGETQYF.

In its sample, this clonotype was seen a few times. This rearrangement joins TRBV11-3 to TRBJ2-1; D might be TRBD1 (5 bases). Germline CDR1 reads SGHNT; CDR2 reads YENEEA. V lost 5 bases to trimming and J lost 9 bases, with 14 bases between them. CDR3 length: 13 amino acids. The CDR3 region has the DNA TGTGCCAGCAGCGCCGCCACAGGCGCTGAGCAGTTCTTC. This codes for CASSAATGAEQFF.

This clonotype was counted a few times. This chain uses TRBV25-1 with TRBJ1-2; perhaps TRBD1 as D (6 bases). The V end lost 5 bases, the J end lost 3 bases, and 13 bases lay between the germline ends. Per germline, CDR1 MGHDK and CDR2 SYGVNS. CDR3 length equals 14 residues. The CDR3 DNA reads as TGTGCCAGCAGTCCTTTAGGGGGATACTATGGCTACACCTTC. This gives the protein CASSPLGGYYGYTF.

J is TRBJ2-5 and V is TRBV20-1; a weak D match, TRBD1 (5 bases). This CDR3 region has 14 residues. The V gene's germline CDR1 is DFQATT and CDR2 SNEGSKA (reference sequence). The ends were cut back, 1 base at V and 0 bases at J, with 9 bases in the middle. The CDR3 loop reads CSARVQGDQETQYF. CDR3 nucleotides: TGCAGTGCTAGAGTGCAGGGCGACCAAGAGACCCAGTACTTC.

This clonotype was found many times. The V and J genes are TRBV18 and TRBJ2-7; no definite D call. The germline gives CDR1 KGHSH, CDR2 LQKENI. The length of the CDR3 is 12 residues. Trimming took 6 bases from V and 4 from J, leaving 10 bases between them. This CDR3 reads CASSKNEYEQYF. As DNA, the CDR3 is TGTGCCAGCTCCAAAAACGAGTACGAGCAGTACTTC.

V gene TRBV7-3 combines with J gene TRBJ2-3; the D gene is possibly TRBD2 (5 bases). The CDR3 spans 15 residues. The germline gives CDR1 SGHTA, CDR2 FQGTGA. The V end lost 2 bases, the J end lost 2 bases, and 11 bases lay between the germline ends. The CDR3 DNA is TGTGCCAGCAGCTTAGCCCCTAGCCCCACAGATACGCAGTATTTT. Translating it yields CASSLAPSPTDTQYF.

This clonotype was seen many times. The genes are TRBV29-1 and TRBJ1-3, with D hard to call. The germline V and J ends were trimmed by 7 bases and 1 base, with 8 bases remaining between them. The CDR3 totals 12 residues. Germline loops: CDR1 SQVTM, CDR2 ANQGSEA. For the CDR3, the DNA is TGCAGCGCCGCCGGGTCTGGAAACACCATATATTTT. It specifies CSAAGSGNTIYF.

The rearrangement joins TRBV2 to TRBJ2-7, with TRBD1 matching 9 bases. The CDR3 extends over 12 amino acids. V was pared by 6 bases and J by 7 bases, with 4 bases of the junction left unmatched. In germline, CDR1 is SNHLY, CDR2 FYNNEI. CDR3 DNA: TGTGCCAGCAGACAGGGGGCGCAAGAGCAGTACTTC. Translated, it gives CASRQGAQEQYF.

In its sample, this clonotype was seen many times. V gene TRBV3-1 combines with J gene TRBJ2-3, with D perhaps matching TRBD1 (6 bases). The CDR3 contains 13 residues. Between the trimmed V and J ends, which lost 3 bases and 4 bases, there was a span of 8 bases. The germline gives CDR1 LGHDT, CDR2 YNNKEL (reference sequence). The CDR3 sequence is CASSQWGPDTQYF. Here the CDR3 DNA reads TGTGCCAGCAGCCAGTGGGGGCCAGATACGCAGTATTTT.

This CDR3 is CASSLNGGSNTGELFF. The CDR3 nucleotides are TGTGCCAGCAGCTTAAACGGGGGCTCAAACACCGGGGAGCTGTTTTTT. The chain carries TRBV7-3 and TRBJ2-2; D could derive from TRBD1 or TRBD2 (6 bases each). Germline V lookup: CDR1 SGHTA, CDR2 FQGTGA. V lost 1 base and J lost 2, with 11 bases in between. This CDR3 is built from 16 residues.

This clonotype was picked up many times. The rearrangement links TRBV7-3 to TRBJ2-7, with 7 bases identical to TRBD2. The germline gives CDR1 SGHTA, CDR2 FQGTGA. There are 16 residues in the CDR3. Trimming cost V 1 base and J 0 bases; bases outside gene matches: 6. CDR3 coding DNA: TGTGCCAGCAGCTTAAGGCGGGGGACCAGCTCCTACGAGCAGTACTTC. It specifies CASSLRRGTSSYEQYF.

This clonotype appeared many times. The V and J genes are TRBV20-1 and TRBJ1-2; 10 bases are shared with TRBD1. Per the germline V gene, CDR1 is DFQATT and CDR2 is SNEGSKA (reference sequence). The V and J ends lost 0 bases and 5 bases, in that order; junction bases with no gene match: 15. CDR3 length equals 18 residues. In DNA form, the CDR3 reads TGCAGTGCTAGAGATCCCACGACCCGCCGGGACAGGGGTTATGGCTACACCTTC. Translation: CSARDPTTRRDRGYGYTF.

This clonotype was found a few times. This chain joins TRBV4-3 and TRBJ2-7; D is unclear. The CDR3 spans 14 residues. Trimming took off 0 bases at V and 0 bases at J, with 6 bases between the two ends. Per germline, CDR1 LGHNA and CDR2 YSLEER. CDR3 in DNA: TGCGCCAGCAGCCAAGATGGGTACTCCTACGAGCAGTACTTC. It is translated as CASSQDGYSYEQYF.

This clonotype was found many times. The chain is built from TRBV5-5 and TRBJ1-1; TRBD1 matches 8 bases. CDR3 size: 15 residues. The trim removed 0 bases at V and 5 bases at J, leaving 6 bases unmatched. The germline gives CDR1 SGHKS, CDR2 YYEKEE (reference sequence). CDR3 sequence reads: CASSLVAGGWTEAFF. CDR3 nucleotides: TGTGCCAGCAGCTTGGTGGCAGGGGGCTGGACTGAAGCTTTCTTT. The complete variable domain, with remaining parts taken from reference TRBV5-5 and TRBJ1-1, reads DAGVTQSPTHLIKTRGQQVTLRCSPISGHKSVSWYQQVLGQGPQFIFQYYEKEERGRGNFPDRFSARQFPNYSSELNVNALLLGDSALYLCASSLVAGGWTEAFFGQGTRLTVV.

This sequence joins TRBV29-1 and TRBJ2-6; D remains unclear. Trimming cost V 4 bases and J 4 bases, with 8 bases left between them. Germline values: CDR1 SQVTM, CDR2 ANQGSEA. CDR3 length equals 13 residues. This CDR3 is CSVGEGGANVLTF. DNA of the CDR3: TGCAGCGTTGGCGAAGGGGGGGCCAACGTCCTGACTTTC.

This clonotype was found many times. The chain combines TRBV7-9 with TRBJ1-1; TRBD1 might be the D (6 bases). Per germline, CDR1 SEHNR and CDR2 FQNEAQ (reference sequence). The CDR3 spans 16 residues. The V end was cut by 1 base, the J end by 4 bases, with 16 bases between. The CDR3 sequence is CASSLGGGGLGTEAFF. In DNA form, the CDR3 reads TGTGCCAGCAGCTTAGGCGGGGGCGGATTGGGCACTGAAGCTTTCTTT.

This clonotype occurred many times. This sequence joins TRBV20-1 and TRBJ2-1, with 15 bases matching TRBD2. J gave up 5 bases and V 0 bases, and 5 bases lay outside the gene matches. In germline, CDR1 is DFQATT, CDR2 SNEGSKA (reference sequence). CDR3 length equals 17 residues. The CDR3 coding sequence is TGCAGTGCTAGAGAACCGGGACTAGCGGGGGGCAACAATGAGCAGTTCTTC. This encodes CSAREPGLAGGNNEQFF.

The table lists this clonotype with a few counts. CDR3 DNA: TGTGCCAGCAGCCGGGTTCAGGGAAACACCATATATTTT. The encoded protein is CASSRVQGNTIYF. The rearrangement uses TRBV25-1 and TRBJ1-3; D gene unclear. This CDR3 has 13 amino acids. Per the germline V gene, CDR1 is MGHDK and CDR2 is SYGVNS. V lost 6 bases and J 4 bases, leaving 10 bases between the germline ends.

A few counts support this clonotype. The genes are TRBV28 and TRBJ1-1, with 7 bases lining up with TRBD1. Germline CDR1 MDHEN, CDR2 SYDVKM. There are 12 residues in the CDR3. V lost 4 bases, J lost 7 bases, and 3 bases stayed unmatched. This CDR3 is CASSSAGGEAFF. The DNA of the CDR3 is TGTGCCAGCAGTTCAGCAGGGGGTGAAGCTTTCTTT.

The chain employs TRBV6-1 and TRBJ2-6, with TRBD1 matching 9 bases. Germline V gene data show CDR1 as MNHNS and CDR2 as SASEGT. Trimming took 4 bases from V and 4 from J; bases not matched to a gene: 11. The CDR3 is 18 amino acids. The CDR3 loop reads CASSVFPGTGSGANVLTF. CDR3 nucleotides: TGTGCCAGCAGTGTCTTTCCCGGGACAGGGTCCGGGGCCAACGTCCTGACTTTC.